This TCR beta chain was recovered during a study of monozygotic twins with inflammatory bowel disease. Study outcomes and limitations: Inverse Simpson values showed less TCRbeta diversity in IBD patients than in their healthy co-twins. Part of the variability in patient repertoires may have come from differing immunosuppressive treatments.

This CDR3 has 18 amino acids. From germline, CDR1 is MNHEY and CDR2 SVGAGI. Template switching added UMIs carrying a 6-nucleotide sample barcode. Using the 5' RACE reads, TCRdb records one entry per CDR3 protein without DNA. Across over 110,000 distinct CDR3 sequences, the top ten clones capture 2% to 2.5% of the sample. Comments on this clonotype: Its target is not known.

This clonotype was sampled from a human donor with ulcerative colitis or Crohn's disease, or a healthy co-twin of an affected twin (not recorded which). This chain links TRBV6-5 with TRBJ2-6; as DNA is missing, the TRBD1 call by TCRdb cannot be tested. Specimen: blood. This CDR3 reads CASSYSNREYSGANVLTF.